Below are 2 T cell receptor beta chains sequenced from a single sample in a study of human T cells and chemical hapten exposure. Time point defined: pre-sensitization, week 0. Treatment indicated: therapeutic diphenylcyclopropenone sensitization with weekly scalp DPC. In TCRdb, the RACE reads were re-called with MiXCR into one record per CDR3 protein. The sample lists more than 250,000 distinct CDR3 sequences, 7.5% to 9% occurring once. Sample: whole blood, taken in connection with sensitization to the hapten diphenylcyclopropenone (DPC). Every receptor here comes from a man aged 18 to 30 with alopecia areata. Some clones in this sample may be carry-over from other donors' samples.

This clonotype was seen repeatedly, ten times or more. The rearrangement joins TRBV6-5 to TRBJ2-7; perhaps TRBD1 as D (6 bases). Germline CDR1 and CDR2: MNHEY and SVGAGI. This CDR3 region has 14 residues. Trimming took off 5 bases at V and 6 bases at J, with 17 bases between the two ends. CDR3 region: CASSSTFLGGEQYF. Written as DNA, the CDR3 is TGTGCCAGCAGTAGTACCTTCCTAGGGGGCGAGCAGTACTTC.

With regard to this clonotype: Lacking the conserved final phenylalanine or tryptophan, this CDR3 likely reflects a read error. This chain joins TRBV7-6 and TRBJ1-1; D remains ambiguous. The CDR3 runs 13 residues. The V end was cut by 2 bases, the J end by 6 bases, with 10 bases between. CDR1 and CDR2 (germline): SGHVS, FNYEAQ. CDR3 sequence reads: CASSLMISAEAFL. CDR3 DNA sequence: TGTGCCAGCAGCTTAATGATCTCCGCTGAAGCTTTCTTA.